What follows are 24 T cell receptor beta chains derived from one specimen sequenced in a study of response to subunit inactivated influenza vaccine. TCRdb analysed the RT-PCR reads with MiXCR anew, one entry per CDR3 protein. Altogether around 530,000 distinct CDR3 sequences are present, about 17% being singletons, with the ten largest covering approximately 3%. The sequencing used CD4+ T cells sorted from PBMCs, collected less than 30 months after vaccination. These receptors were taken from a man between 50 and 75 years old who received an inactivated influenza vaccine.

This clonotype was observed a handful of times. This sequence joins TRBV7-2 and TRBJ2-3; 12 bases agree with TRBD2. The junction had 6 bases not matched to a gene; V was cut back by 1 base and J by 4 bases. The CDR3 has 17 residues. Germline assignment: CDR1 SGHTA and CDR2 FQGNSA. CDR3 sequence reads: CASSLVASGRGADTQYF. The DNA for the CDR3 is TGTGCCAGCAGCTTAGTGGCTAGCGGGAGGGGTGCAGATACGCAGTATTTT.

The rearrangement uses TRBV5-1 and TRBJ2-1; TRBD2 might be the D (5 bases). Looked up from germline, CDR1 is SGHRS and CDR2 is YFSETQ. V lost 2 bases and J 5 bases, leaving 8 bases between the germline ends. This CDR3 has 13 amino acids. The CDR3 sequence is CASSFVGDNEQFF. The CDR3 DNA sequence: TGCGCCAGCAGCTTTGTCGGGGACAATGAGCAGTTCTTC.

The genes are TRBV4-2 and TRBJ1-5, with D possibly matching TRBD1 (5 bases). Germline V gives CDR1 LGHNA, CDR2 YNFKEQ. CDR3 length equals 15 residues. The V gene lost 0 bases and the J gene lost 2 bases, with 8 bases spanning the gap. CDR3 loop: CASSQDPRGNQPQHF. The CDR3 nucleotides are TGTGCCAGCAGCCAAGATCCCAGGGGCAATCAGCCCCAGCATTTT.

This chain links TRBV10-3 with TRBJ2-3, with D unclear. Germline V gene data show CDR1 as ENHRY and CDR2 as SYGVKD. The CDR3 spans 16 residues. The ends were cut back, 3 bases at V and 3 bases at J, with 16 bases in the middle. The CDR3 bases are TGTGCCATCAGTGAAAGGACGCAGGTGAGGACAGATACGCAGTATTTT. Its translation: CAISERTQVRTDTQYF.

The V and J genes are TRBV20-1 and TRBJ2-4; weak D call: TRBD1 (6 bases). CDR1 is DFQATT and CDR2 is SNEGSKA in the germline V gene (reference sequence). V lost 8 bases to trimming and J lost 0 bases, with 11 bases between them. The CDR3 is 13 amino acids. The CDR3 protein is CSYRALAKNIQYF. In DNA form, the CDR3 reads TGCAGTTACAGGGCTCTAGCCAAAAACATTCAGTACTTC.

The rearrangement uses TRBV13 and TRBJ2-1; TRBD2 aligns across 8 bases. Germline V gene lookup returns CDR1 PRHDT and CDR2 FYEKMQ (reference sequence). J lost 6 bases, V lost 5 bases, and 12 bases had no gene match. The CDR3 totals 16 residues. The CDR3 loop is CASSGYERESGNEQFF. As DNA, the CDR3 is TGTGCCAGCAGCGGGTACGAGCGGGAGTCTGGCAATGAGCAGTTCTTC.

This clonotype has more than one count but fewer than ten. The chain has TRBV12-3 or TRBV12-4 and TRBJ2-5, with 7 bases matching TRBD1. Trimming cost V 5 bases and J 5 bases; bases outside gene matches: 5. CDR3 size: 13 residues. CDR3 coding DNA: TGTGCCAGCAGTATACAGGGGCGGGAGACCCAGTACTTC. Amino acids: CASSIQGRETQYF.

This clonotype was detected once. At one boundary the junction diverges from the germline segment, which might be a read error. CDR3 bases: TGCGCCAGCAGCTTGGGAGCAAACTCTGGGCCCAACGTCCTGACTTTC. This sequence encodes CASSLGANSGPNVLTF. The chain couples TRBV5-1 to TRBJ2-6; D is unclear. CDR1 and CDR2 (germline): SGHRS, YFSETQ. The CDR3 is 16 residues long. The whole variable domain, remainder taken from reference TRBV5-1 and TRBJ2-6, is KAGVTQTPRYLIKTRGQQVTLSCSPISGHRSVSWYQQTPGQGLQFLFEYFSETQRNKGNFPGRFSGRQFSNSRSEMNVSTLELGDSALYLCASSLGANSGPNVLTFGAGSRLTVL.

This chain links TRBV5-5 with TRBJ2-3; D unresolved. CDR1 and CDR2 (germline): SGHKS, YYEKEE (reference sequence). This CDR3 comprises 13 residues. V was shortened by 1 base and J by 5 bases, with 8 bases between the two germline ends. CDR3 DNA: TGTGCCAGCAGCTTGTTAGTGGGAGATACGCAGTATTTT. This sequence encodes CASSLLVGDTQYF.

This clonotype was seen at least ten times. The rearrangement uses TRBV6-1 and TRBJ2-2; possible D gene TRBD1, 5 bases. CDR1 and CDR2 from the germline V gene are MNHNS and SASEGT. The CDR3 runs 15 residues. V lost 5 bases to trimming and J lost 3 bases, with 13 bases between them. The CDR3 protein is CASSSPQGDTGELFF. The CDR3, as DNA: TGTGCCAGCAGTAGCCCGCAGGGTGACACCGGGGAGCTGTTTTTT.

The chain couples TRBV7-2 to TRBJ2-3; D is possibly TRBD1 or TRBD2 (6 bases each). Trimming left V 5 bases short and J 6 bases short, with 21 bases between. The CDR3 extends over 16 amino acids. The germline V gene encodes CDR1 SGHTA and CDR2 FQGNSA. The DNA of the CDR3 is TGTGCCAGCAGCATTCTGTGGGGGGCGCATTTTGATACGCAGTATTTT. This translates into CASSILWGAHFDTQYF.

This clonotype has more than one count but fewer than ten. This chain uses TRBV4-2 with TRBJ2-2; unclear D gene. Germline V gives CDR1 LGHNA, CDR2 YNFKEQ. The CDR3 covers 13 residues. V was trimmed by 2 bases and J by 3 bases, leaving 4 bases between them. CDR3 protein: CASSQSYTGELFF. In DNA form, the CDR3 reads TGTGCCAGCAGCCAAAGTTACACCGGGGAGCTGTTTTTT.

This clonotype was counted a few times. This chain connects TRBV6-1 to TRBJ1-2, with no clear D. With 0 bases removed from V and 8 bases from J, the gap between germline ends came to 16 bases. Per the germline V gene, CDR1 is MNHNS and CDR2 is SASEGT. The CDR3 has 15 amino acids. CDR3 in DNA: TGTGCCAGCAGTGAAGCTCCCACAGTCGTCTGGGGCTACACCTTC. The encoded protein is CASSEAPTVVWGYTF.

This chain links TRBV7-2 with TRBJ2-3; a weak D match, TRBD1 (5 bases). The V and J ends lost 5 bases and 1 base respectively, with 13 bases between them. Germline CDR1 reads SGHTA; CDR2 reads FQGNSA. The CDR3 length is 15 residues. The chain's CDR3 is CASSQGTPRTDTQYF. The CDR3 DNA reads TGTGCCAGCAGCCAGGGAACTCCGCGCACAGATACGCAGTATTTT.

V gene TRBV7-2 combines with J gene TRBJ2-1; 9 bases align to TRBD1. The CDR3 covers 15 residues. Germline values: CDR1 SGHTA, CDR2 FQGNSA. V was pared by 5 bases and J by 2 bases, with 4 bases of the junction left unmatched. The CDR3 loop is CASSADRGTYNEQFF. CDR3 bases: TGTGCCAGCAGCGCGGACAGGGGCACCTACAATGAGCAGTTCTTC. Complete variable domain (other parts from reference TRBV7-2 and TRBJ2-1): GAGVSQSPSNKVTEKGKDVELRCDPISGHTALYWYRQSLGQGLEFLIYFQGNSAPDKSGLPSDRFSAERTGGSVSTLTIQRTQQEDSAVYLCASSADRGTYNEQFFGPGTRLTVL.

This clonotype showed up just a few times. The chain is built from TRBV11-2 and TRBJ2-7; D is unclear. The CDR3 runs to 14 residues. V was trimmed by 1 base and J by 1 base, leaving 8 bases between them. CDR1 is SGHAT and CDR2 is FQNNGV in the germline V gene. In nucleotides, the CDR3 is TGTGCCAGCAGCTTAGCATCTAAATCCTACGAGCAGTACTTC. Translated: CASSLASKSYEQYF.

J is TRBJ2-7 and V is TRBV3-1, with D perhaps given as TRBD1 or TRBD2 (5 bases each). The CDR3 covers 14 residues. The germline CDR1 and CDR2 sequences are LGHDT and YNNKEL (reference sequence). Deletions cut 2 bases from V and 4 bases from J, with 12 bases between. The CDR3 spells CASSQPGTVYEQYF. The CDR3, as DNA: TGTGCCAGCAGCCAACCGGGGACCGTATACGAGCAGTACTTC.

This clonotype has at least ten counts. The CDR3 region has the DNA TGTGCCAGCAGCCGATGGACTAGCGGGAGAGATGAGCAGTTCTTC. This gives the protein CASSRWTSGRDEQFF. This rearrangement joins TRBV11-3 to TRBJ2-1; 13 bases match TRBD2. Germline lookup yields CDR1 SGHNT and CDR2 YENEEA. Losses at the gene ends were 5 bases for V and 8 bases for J; bases not matched to a gene: 6. CDR3 length equals 15 residues.

This clonotype turned up a few times. The J gene is TRBJ2-5, the V gene TRBV25-1; D may be TRBD1 (6 bases). Trimming shortened V by 0 bases and J by 4 bases, and 15 bases separated the two germline ends. Germline V gene sequence: CDR1 MGHDK, CDR2 SYGVNS. The CDR3 extends over 16 amino acids. DNA of the CDR3: TGTGCCAGCAGTGAATATACTGGGGGCAGGGGAGAGACCCAGTACTTC. The encoded protein is CASSEYTGGRGETQYF.

This clonotype was observed a few times. The chain is built from TRBV4-1 and TRBJ2-2, with 7 bases aligning to TRBD2. Germline loops: CDR1 MGHRA, CDR2 YSYEKL. The junction had 3 bases not matched to a gene; V was cut back by 0 bases and J by 5 bases. This CDR3 is built from 15 residues. In nucleotides, the CDR3 is TGCGCCAGCAGCCAAGAGCAGGGAGGGACCGGGGAGCTGTTTTTT. It specifies CASSQEQGGTGELFF.

The chain has TRBV7-8 and TRBJ1-1; no firm D call. The CDR3 extends over 15 amino acids. V lost 5 bases and J lost 2, with 15 bases in between. Germline loops: CDR1 SGHVS, CDR2 FQNEAQ. The DNA of the CDR3 is TGTGCCAGCAGCCCAAGGCTCACAGAAAACACTGAAGCTTTCTTT. Its translation: CASSPRLTENTEAFF.

This CDR3 reads CASSDNTGIGETQYF. In DNA, the CDR3 is TGCGCCAGCAGCGACAACACAGGGATCGGGGAGACCCAGTACTTC. The V gene is TRBV5-1, the J gene TRBJ2-5; weak D call: TRBD1 (6 bases). Germline V lookup: CDR1 SGHRS, CDR2 YFSETQ. The CDR3 covers 15 residues. V lost 4 bases, J lost 5 bases, and 18 bases lay in between.

This chain links TRBV7-9 with TRBJ2-4; 7 bases line up with TRBD1. The CDR3 consists of 16 residues. Looked up from germline, CDR1 is SEHNR and CDR2 is FQNEAQ (reference sequence). V lost 3 bases to trimming and J lost 0 bases; unmatched junction nucleotides: 5. The CDR3 DNA reads TGTGCCAGCAGCTTTGGACAGGAGATAGCCAAAAACATTCAGTACTTC. Its translation: CASSFGQEIAKNIQYF.

In its sample, this clonotype was seen a few times. J is TRBJ2-5 and V is TRBV5-1, with 10 bases fitting TRBD1. V lost 7 bases, J lost 1 base, and 7 bases stayed unmatched. Germline-derived CDR1 and CDR2 are SGHRS and YFSETQ. There are 15 residues in the CDR3. The CDR3 DNA reads as TGCGCCAGCGGGTCGGGACAGGGGCTCCAAGAGACCCAGTACTTC. It is translated as CASGSGQGLQETQYF.